The T cell receptor beta chain under discussion was sequenced for a study of control samples from healthy donors and cancer patients. V lost 6 bases to trimming and J lost 8 bases; unmatched junction nucleotides: 9. Germline CDR1 is KGHSH and CDR2 is LQKENI. This CDR3 is built from 15 residues. Measured with immunoSEQ multiplex PCR; TCRdb has only the in-frame clones, and not every one. The table lists about 61,000 clones, nearly 90% of them singletons, with around 6% in the top ten. The V call is TRBV18, the J call TRBJ2-1; 11 nucleotides match TRBD2. The sequencing input was PBMCs. The sequence was collected from a man aged 60 to 69 with colorectal cancer. The CDR3 DNA reads as TGTGCCAGCTCCCCTCTTAGCGGGGGGGCCCATGAGCAGTTCTTC. This translates into CASSPLSGGAHEQFF.